This T cell receptor (beta chain) was profiled in a study of T cells in Graves' hyperthyroidism and ophthalmopathy. For this clonotype: Its antigen is not known.

RNA transcripts served as the template for amplifying TCR beta CDR3 regions. Researchers ran a first-round RT-PCR on the TCR CDR3 using the HTBI primer set. TCRdb re-called the multiplex PCR reads with MiXCR, one entry per CDR3 protein. There are 550,000 to 850,000 distinct CDR3 sequences in the sample; roughly a sixth occur only once, and approximately 15% lies in the top ten. Patients aged 18 to 65 had newly diagnosed hyperthyroidism that had lasted under 2 months. Exclusion criteria comprised uncontrolled infection, other autoimmune disease, pregnancy or lactation. Diagnoses were made from clinical symptoms, serum measures (thyroxine and TRAb), thyroid ultrasound and orbital computed tomography. Regarding the study as a whole: Before onset, ophthalmopathy was predicted by the model a median roughly 6.8 months earlier.

Trimming cost V 2 bases and J 2 bases; bases outside gene matches: 5. Looked up from germline, CDR1 is SNHLY and CDR2 is FYNNEI. This CDR3 has 15 amino acids. The sample was blood. V gene TRBV2 combines with J gene TRBJ1-2, with TRBD1 matching 7 bases. This TCR came from a woman in her 50s with Graves' hyperthyroidism that later progressed to Graves' ophthalmopathy. CDR3 amino acids: CASSEPLTGNYGYTF. In nucleotides, the CDR3 is TGTGCCAGCAGTGAACCCTTGACAGGGAACTATGGCTACACCTTC.